A selection of T cell receptor beta chains follows, all from one sample in a study of chemoradiotherapy in HPV16-positive cancers. Assay used: immunoSEQ multiplex PCR; TCRdb lists only in-frame clones, some missing. The repertoire consists of 20,000 to 25,000 clones, with around 90% occurring once and the leading ten covering over 4.5%. The starting material was blood, obtained from a patient who underwent chemoradiotherapy. The receptors shown here come from a human donor with HPV-associated anogenital cancer. Each CDR3 is given with its conserved first and last residue. A D gene is named only where the DNA matches it firmly. Expanded clones get a size class; other rows say once, few or many, or leave the size out.

j_gene,d_gene,v_gene,abundance,CDR3aa,CDR3nt
TRBJ1-1,NA,TRBV14,NA,CASSPLGQDSPEAFF,TGTGCCAGCAGCCCACTGGGGCAGGATTCCCCTGAAGCTTTCTTT
TRBJ2-3,NA,TRBV5-4,NA,CASSFAGSENTQYF,TGTGCCAGCAGCTTTGCAGGGTCCGAAAATACGCAGTATTTT
TRBJ1-4,NA,TRBV6-5,NA,CASKGLLGNEKLFF,TGTGCCAGCAAGGGGCTCCTGGGGAATGAAAAACTGTTTTTT
TRBJ1-5,NA,TRBV7-3,NA,CAFPPWPQDSYSNQPQHF,TGTGCCTTCCCCCCCTGGCCCCAGGACAGCTATAGCAATCAGCCCCAGCATTTT
TRBJ1-2,NA,TRBV2,once,CASSLDGNYGYTF,TGTGCCAGCAGTTTGGACGGAAACTATGGCTACACCTTC
TRBJ2-3,NA,TRBV2,NA,CASRNPPGAPQRTQYF,TGTGCCAGCAGGAACCCACCGGGGGCCCCCCAACGTACGCAGTATTTT
TRBJ1-5,NA,TRBV7-2,NA,CASSFNGVEPQHF,TGTGCCAGCAGCTTCAACGGCGTAGAGCCCCAGCATTTT
TRBJ2-7,NA,TRBV11-2,NA,CASSLDRSSNEQYF,TGTGCCAGCAGCCTAGATAGGTCTAGTAATGAGCAGTACTTC
TRBJ1-2,TRBD1,TRBV2,NA,CASIYDRGDGYTF,TGTGCCAGCATATATGACAGGGGCGATGGCTACACCTTC
TRBJ2-7,TRBD1,TRBV6-1,NA,CASSEEGQFRTGQYF,TGTGCCAGCAGTGAAGAGGGGCAATTTCGGACAGGGCAGTACTTC
TRBJ2-5,NA,TRBV30,NA,CAWSGLVGPQETQYF,TGTGCCTGGAGTGGACTAGTGGGTCCCCAAGAGACCCAGTACTTC
TRBJ1-2,NA,TRBV7-2,NA,CASSRGYGYTF,TGTGCCAGCAGTCGAGGGTATGGCTACACCTTC
TRBJ2-7,TRBD1,TRBV30,NA,CAWRPGTGTGYEGQYF,TGTGCCTGGAGACCCGGGACCGGGACAGGGTATGAGGGGCAGTACTTC
TRBJ1-1,NA,TRBV11-2,NA,CASSLRRVNTEAFF,TGTGCCAGCAGCTTAAGACGAGTGAACACTGAAGCTTTCTTT
TRBJ2-5,NA,TRBV5-4,once,CASSSPGTRAETQYF,TGTGCCAGCAGCTCGCCCGGGACCCGGGCGGAGACCCAGTACTTC
TRBJ1-5,NA,TRBV19,NA,CASSITTPNQPQHF,TGTGCCAGTAGTATCACCACACCGAATCAGCCCCAGCATTTT
TRBJ2-4,TRBD1,TRBV5-4,NA,CASSLSGTGGNIQYF,TGTGCCAGCAGCTTATCCGGGACAGGGGGAAACATTCAGTACTTC
TRBJ2-2,NA,TRBV7-2,NA,CASSLVSRGVTGELFF,TGTGCCAGCAGCTTAGTATCCAGGGGCGTAACCGGGGAGCTGTTTTTT
TRBJ2-5,TRBD2,TRBV14,NA,CASSQDGASGTQYF,TGTGCCAGCAGCCAAGATGGGGCTAGCGGGACCCAGTACTTC
TRBJ2-1,TRBD1,TRBV5-1,NA,CASSAGQGAVNEQFF,TGCGCCAGCAGCGCGGGACAGGGGGCCGTCAATGAGCAGTTCTTC
TRBJ2-2,TRBD1,TRBV5-4,NA,CASSWTGGRTGELFF,TGTGCCAGCAGCTGGACAGGGGGCCGGACCGGGGAGCTGTTTTTT
TRBJ1-3,NA,TRBV4-1,NA,CASSQVPGSGNTIYF,TGCGCCAGCAGCCAAGTCCCAGGCTCTGGAAACACCATATATTTT
TRBJ2-5,NA,TRBV20-1,once,CSAWTGETQYF,TGCAGTGCTTGGACTGGAGAGACCCAGTACTTC
TRBJ1-1,TRBD1,TRBV6-1,NA,CASSEARRQGAFGNTEAFF,TGTGCCAGCAGTGAAGCTAGGAGACAGGGGGCTTTCGGGAACACTGAAGCTTTCTTT
TRBJ2-3,TRBD2,TRBV5-5,NA,CASSQDGGLEGDTQYF,TGTGCCAGCAGCCAGGATGGCGGACTAGAGGGAGATACGCAGTATTTT
TRBJ2-2,TRBD1,TRBV15,NA,CATSRKGQGSTNTGELFF,TGTGCCACCAGCAGAAAAGGACAGGGGAGTACAAACACCGGGGAGCTGTTTTTT
TRBJ1-2,NA,TRBV10-2,NA,CASSESRVRGYTF,TGCGCCAGCAGTGAGTCCAGGGTTAGGGGCTACACCTTC
TRBJ2-5,NA,TRBV27,NA,CASSLVRGGGETQYF,TGTGCCAGCAGTTTAGTGCGCGGGGGCGGGGAGACCCAGTACTTC